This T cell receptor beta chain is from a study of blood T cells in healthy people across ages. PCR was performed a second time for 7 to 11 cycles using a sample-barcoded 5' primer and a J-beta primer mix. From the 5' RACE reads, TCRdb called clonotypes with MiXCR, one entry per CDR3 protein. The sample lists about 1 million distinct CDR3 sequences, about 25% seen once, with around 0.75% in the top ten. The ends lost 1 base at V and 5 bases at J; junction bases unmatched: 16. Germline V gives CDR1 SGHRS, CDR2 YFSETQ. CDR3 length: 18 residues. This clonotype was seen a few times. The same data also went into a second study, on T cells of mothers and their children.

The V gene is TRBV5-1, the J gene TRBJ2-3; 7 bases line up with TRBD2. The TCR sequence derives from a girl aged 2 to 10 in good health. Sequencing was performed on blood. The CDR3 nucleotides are TGCGCCAGCAGCTTGTCGGGGGGAGGAGCGGCCTTGAAAGATACGCAGTATTTT. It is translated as CASSLSGGGAALKDTQYF. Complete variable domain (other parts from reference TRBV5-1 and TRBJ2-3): KAGVTQTPRYLIKTRGQQVTLSCSPISGHRSVSWYQQTPGQGLQFLFEYFSETQRNKGNFPGRFSGRQFSNSRSEMNVSTLELGDSALYLCASSLSGGGAALKDTQYFGPGTRLTVL.